The 13 T cell receptor beta chains listed next were all sequenced from one sample in a study of blood T cell repertoires in COVID-19. Clones were sequenced by immunoSEQ multiplex PCR, and TCRdb holds only the in-frame ones, with some missing. The table includes some 300,000 clones, approximately 86% detected once. Source material: peripheral blood. Receptor source: a woman in her forties or fifties with active or convalescent COVID-19.

This clone was counted a single time. The gene calls are TRBV2 and TRBJ2-3, with TRBD2 identical over 11 bases. Germline V gene lookup returns CDR1 SNHLY and CDR2 FYNNEI. Trimming took 5 bases from V and 2 from J; bases not matched to a gene: 6. The CDR3 consists of 16 residues. The CDR3 loop is CASSTVAGGPTDTQYF. CDR3 nucleotide sequence: TGTGCCAGCAGTACTGTAGCGGGAGGGCCCACAGATACGCAGTATTTT.

The table lists this clone with a few counts. J is TRBJ1-1 and V is TRBV28, with 7 bases that match TRBD1. The germline gives CDR1 MDHEN, CDR2 SYDVKM. Trimming took 5 bases from V and 5 from J; bases not matched to a gene: 5. This CDR3 comprises 13 residues. Here the CDR3 DNA reads TGTGCCAGCAGTGCAGGGGGGTTGACTGAAGCTTTCTTT. Its protein is CASSAGGLTEAFF. The complete variable domain, with remaining parts taken from reference TRBV28 and TRBJ1-1, reads DVKVTQSSRYLVKRTGEKVFLECVQDMDHENMFWYRQDPGLGLRLIYFSYDVKMKEKGDIPEGYSVSREKKERFSLILESASTNQTSMYLCASSAGGLTEAFFGQGTRLTVV.

The gene calls are TRBV5-5 and TRBJ1-2; D is uncertain. CDR1 and CDR2 from the germline V gene are SGHKS and YYEKEE (reference sequence). V lost 0 bases to trimming and J lost 1 base, with 7 bases between them. The CDR3 totals 14 residues. CDR3 coding DNA: TGTGCCAGCAGCTTGGGACGGAGTAACTATGGCTACACCTTC. Translating gives CASSLGRSNYGYTF.

The table lists this clone with a few counts. The gene calls are TRBV19 and TRBJ1-2; no clear D gene. The V end lost 6 bases, the J end lost 2 bases, and 16 bases lay between the germline ends. The V gene's germline CDR1 is LNHDA and CDR2 SQIVND (reference sequence). There are 15 residues in the CDR3. The chain's CDR3 is CASRILAGRNYGYTF. CDR3 coding DNA: TGTGCCAGTAGAATCCTGGCAGGCAGAAACTATGGCTACACCTTC.

The chain joins TRBV2 to TRBJ1-6, with a tentative D call TRBD1 (5 bases). The CDR3 totals 13 residues. Trimming stripped 3 bases from V and 10 bases from J, with 10 bases between. CDR1 and CDR2 from the germline V gene are SNHLY and FYNNEI. This CDR3 reads CASSDEAGSPLHF. The CDR3 DNA follows: TGTGCCAGCAGTGATGAGGCAGGGTCACCCCTCCACTTT.

The rearrangement uses TRBV18 and TRBJ1-5, with TRBD1 matching 9 bases. The CDR3 covers 15 residues. The V gene's germline CDR1 is KGHSH and CDR2 LQKENI. Losses at the gene ends were 5 bases for V and 6 bases for J; bases not matched to a gene: 8. The CDR3 reads CASSGQQGAGQPQHF. The CDR3 region has the DNA TGTGCCAGCTCAGGACAACAGGGGGCTGGTCAGCCCCAGCATTTT. The entire variable domain, with the rest obtained from reference TRBV18 and TRBJ1-5, is as follows: NAGVMQNPRHLVRRRGQEARLRCSPMKGHSHVYWYRQLPEEGLKFMVYLQKENIIDESGMPKERFSAEFPKEGPSILRIQQVVRGDSAAYFCASSGQQGAGQPQHFGDGTRLSIL.

This chain joins TRBV28 and TRBJ2-1; 7 bases map to TRBD2. This CDR3 comprises 19 residues. Germline V gene lookup returns CDR1 MDHEN and CDR2 SYDVKM. V was pared by 3 bases and J by 9 bases, with 23 bases of the junction left unmatched. The CDR3 here is CASSFFRWIGGTGSAEQFF. The CDR3 region has the DNA TGTGCCAGCAGTTTCTTTCGCTGGATCGGGGGGACGGGATCTGCTGAGCAGTTCTTC.

This clone is a singleton in its sample. J is TRBJ2-3 and V is TRBV7-8; D gene uncertain. V lost 2 bases and J lost 8, with 14 bases in between. The germline gives CDR1 SGHVS, CDR2 FQNEAQ. The CDR3 spans 14 residues. The CDR3 nucleotides read TGTGCCAGCAGCTTACGGTCCCCGGTCGGTACGCAGTATTTT. Its protein is CASSLRSPVGTQYF.

The rearrangement joins TRBV9 to TRBJ2-5, with TRBD2 matching 7 bases. This CDR3 spans 15 amino acids. The V gene end was trimmed by 3 bases and the J gene end by 2 bases; junction bases not matched to a gene: 7. The V gene's germline CDR1 is SGDLS and CDR2 YYNGEE. The CDR3 DNA reads as TGTGCCAGCAGCGAGGGCGGGAGTGTACAAGAGACCCAGTACTTC. Translating gives CASSEGGSVQETQYF.

This chain links TRBV28 with TRBJ1-5; a possible D gene is TRBD1 (5 bases). Germline V gene lookup returns CDR1 MDHEN and CDR2 SYDVKM. The length of the CDR3 is 15 residues. With 8 bases removed from V and 2 bases from J, the gap between germline ends came to 16 bases. For the CDR3, the DNA is TGTGCCAGCGGTGTAGGACAATCGGGCAATCAGCCCCAGCATTTT. Translated: CASGVGQSGNQPQHF. Together with reference TRBV28 and TRBJ1-5, the CDR3 gives the full variable domain: DVKVTQSSRYLVKRTGEKVFLECVQDMDHENMFWYRQDPGLGLRLIYFSYDVKMKEKGDIPEGYSVSREKKERFSLILESASTNQTSMYLCASGVGQSGNQPQHFGDGTRLSIL.

The J gene is TRBJ1-1, the V gene TRBV25-1, with TRBD1 identical over 7 bases. Trimming took 6 bases from V and 1 from J; bases not matched to a gene: 2. This CDR3 is built from 13 residues. Germline lookup yields CDR1 MGHDK and CDR2 SYGVNS. The CDR3 nucleotides are TGTGCCAGCAGAGGGACAGCGAACACTGAAGCTTTCTTT. The encoded protein is CASRGTANTEAFF.

As regards this clone: Additional DNA sequences in this sample encode the identical CDR3. This sequence joins TRBV5-1 and TRBJ2-3, with D maybe TRBD1 (6 bases). In germline, CDR1 is SGHRS, CDR2 YFSETQ. Between the trimmed V and J ends, which lost 3 bases and 4 bases, there was a span of 9 bases. CDR3 length equals 13 residues. As DNA, the CDR3 is TGCGCCAGCAGCTCACAGGGAGCAGATACGCAGTATTTT. It is translated as CASSSQGADTQYF. The variable domain in full, with the rest retrieved from reference TRBV5-1 and TRBJ2-3, is KAGVTQTPRYLIKTRGQQVTLSCSPISGHRSVSWYQQTPGQGLQFLFEYFSETQRNKGNFPGRFSGRQFSNSRSEMNVSTLELGDSALYLCASSSQGADTQYFGPGTRLTVL.

This clone was observed a few times. The chain uses TRBV19 and TRBJ1-2, with TRBD1 identical over 8 bases. Per germline, CDR1 LNHDA and CDR2 SQIVND (reference sequence). V trimming: 7 bases; J trimming: 6 bases; junction bases outside the gene matches: 13. The CDR3 contains 15 residues. For the CDR3, the DNA is TGTGCCAGTACCCAGCTGGACAGGGATTTTCATGGCTACACCTTC. Amino acids: CASTQLDRDFHGYTF.